This TCR beta chain was identified in a study of blood T cells in healthy people across ages. CDR3 length equals 13 residues. In germline, CDR1 is MNHEY, CDR2 SVGEGT. V was pared by 2 bases and J by 9 bases, with 10 bases between. Using a J-beta primer mix together with a sample-barcoded 5' primer, a second PCR was run for roughly 6 to 11 cycles. From the 5' RACE reads, TCRdb called clonotypes with MiXCR, one entry per CDR3 protein. The sample consists of fewer than 800,000 distinct CDR3 sequences, approximately 25% of them appearing once. General study points: Greater diversity and more naive CD4+ cells were seen in long-lived donors than in aged donors.

As regards this clonotype: As yet, its antigen is unknown.

The total RNA that was extracted per sample amounted to at least 6 micrograms. This sample was also put to use in a study of T cells of mothers and their children.

The receptor comes from a boy younger than 18 in good health. What was sequenced was blood. The V gene is TRBV6-2 or TRBV6-3, the J gene TRBJ2-2; a weak D match, TRBD1 (5 bases). CDR3 protein: CASSYQGARELFF. DNA of the CDR3: TGTGCCAGCAGTTACCAGGGCGCCCGGGAGCTGTTTTTT.